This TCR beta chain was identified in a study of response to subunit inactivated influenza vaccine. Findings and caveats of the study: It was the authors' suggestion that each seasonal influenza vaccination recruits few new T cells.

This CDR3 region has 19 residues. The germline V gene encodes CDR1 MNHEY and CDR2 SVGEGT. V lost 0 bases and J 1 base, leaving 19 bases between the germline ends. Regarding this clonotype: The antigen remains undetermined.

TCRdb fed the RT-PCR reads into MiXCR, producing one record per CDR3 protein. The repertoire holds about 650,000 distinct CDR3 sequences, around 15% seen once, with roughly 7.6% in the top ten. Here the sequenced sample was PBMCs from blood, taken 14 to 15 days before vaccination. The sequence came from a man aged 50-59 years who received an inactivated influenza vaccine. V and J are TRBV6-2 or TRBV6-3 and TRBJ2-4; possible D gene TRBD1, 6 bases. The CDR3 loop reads CASSYSLDQGSWAKNIQYF. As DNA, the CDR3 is TGTGCCAGCAGTTACTCGCTAGACCAGGGGAGTTGGGCCAAAAACATTCAGTACTTC.